A selection of T cell receptor beta chains follows, all from one sample in a study of neoadjuvant anti-PD-1 for oral cavity cancer. Method: immunoSEQ multiplex PCR; TCRdb's copy keeps in-frame clones and lacks some. The sample lists tens of thousands of clones; about 86% were seen once. Material: PBMCs, obtained before nivolumab (anti-PD-1) treatment. The source of these receptors is a person aged 35-80 years with oral cavity squamous cell carcinoma. Each CDR3 is given with its conserved first and last residue. A D gene is named only where the DNA matches it firmly. Expanded clones are given a class, and other clones once, few, many or no size at all.

j_gene | abundance | v_gene | d_gene | len | CDR3aa | CDR3nt
TRBJ2-7 | NA | TRBV18 | TRBD1 | 15 | CASSPSTGGFYEQYF | TGTGCCAGCTCACCGTCTACAGGGGGCTTCTACGAGCAGTACTTC
TRBJ1-5 | NA | TRBV5-8 | TRBD1 | 15 | CASSTGQRSNQPQHF | TGTGCCAGCAGCACGGGACAGCGTAGCAATCAGCCCCAGCATTTT
TRBJ1-2 | NA | TRBV28 | NA | 15 | CASSLWAAANYGYTF | TGTGCCAGCAGTTTATGGGCGGCGGCTAACTATGGCTACACCTTC
TRBJ2-1 | NA | TRBV5-1 | TRBD2 | 15 | CASSLASGVYNEQFF | TGCGCCAGCAGCTTGGCCAGCGGGGTATACAATGAGCAGTTCTTC
TRBJ2-3 | NA | TRBV4-1 | TRBD1 | 14 | CASSRGQGVDTQYF | TGCGCCAGCAGCCGGGGACAGGGCGTCGATACGCAGTATTTT
TRBJ1-5 | NA | TRBV28 | NA | 14 | CASGGGGGTQPQHF | TGTGCCAGCGGTGGTGGGGGGGGAACTCAGCCCCAGCATTTT
TRBJ2-1 | NA | TRBV5-1 | NA | 14 | CASSLVVRYNEQFF | TGCGCCAGCAGCTTGGTGGTCAGATACAATGAGCAGTTCTTC
TRBJ2-3 | NA | TRBV5-1 | TRBD2 | 16 | CASRLDSGLFADTQYF | TGCGCCAGCAGACTCGATAGCGGGCTTTTCGCAGATACGCAGTATTTT
TRBJ2-5 | NA | TRBV6-5 | TRBD1 | 14 | CASSPRDRGETQYF | TGTGCCAGCAGCCCCCGGGACAGGGGAGAGACCCAGTACTTC
TRBJ2-3 | NA | TRBV28 | TRBD1 | 16 | CASSPDRDSSTDTQYF | TGTGCCAGCAGCCCTGACCGGGACAGCAGCACAGATACGCAGTATTTT
TRBJ1-1 | once | TRBV6-5 | NA | 13 | CASTSAGLAEAFF | TGTGCCAGCACGTCAGCAGGTTTGGCTGAAGCTTTCTTT
TRBJ1-4 | NA | TRBV7-2 | NA | 17 | CASSLGVTSGYNEKLFF | TGTGCCAGCAGCTTAGGCGTAACGAGCGGATATAATGAAAAACTGTTTTTT
TRBJ1-2 | NA | TRBV7-9 | TRBD1 | 15 | CASSRLGTGSNGYTF | TGTGCCAGCAGCCGCCTCGGGACAGGGTCGAATGGCTACACCTTC
TRBJ2-7 | NA | TRBV27 | NA | 14 | CASSYSFGAYEQYF | TGTGCCAGCAGTTACAGTTTTGGGGCCTACGAGCAGTACTTC
TRBJ1-2 | NA | TRBV6-5 | NA | 13 | CASSEDRSDGYTF | TGTGCCAGCAGTGAAGACAGGTCTGATGGCTACACCTTC
TRBJ1-2 | NA | TRBV10-3 | NA | 14 | CAISELGLAYGYTF | TGTGCCATCAGTGAGCTAGGGTTGGCCTATGGCTACACCTTC
TRBJ1-2 | few | TRBV6-1 | NA | 15 | CASSALAGPPYGYTF | TGTGCCAGCAGTGCTCTTGCAGGGCCGCCCTATGGCTACACCTTC
TRBJ2-7 | once | TRBV6-5 | NA | 13 | CASSYRGSYEQYF | TGTGCCAGCAGTTACAGGGGCAGCTACGAGCAGTACTTC
TRBJ2-2 | few | TRBV5-1 | NA | 17 | CASSSGTDSLGAGELFF | TGCGCCAGCAGCTCAGGGACCGACTCACTAGGGGCCGGGGAGCTGTTTTTT
TRBJ2-1 | NA | TRBV19 | NA | 13 | CASSIEGRHEQFF | TGTGCCAGTAGTATCGAAGGGCGTCATGAGCAGTTCTTC
TRBJ1-4 | NA | TRBV4-2 | NA | 13 | CASRQGNGEKLFF | TGTGCCAGCAGGCAGGGTAACGGTGAAAAACTGTTTTTT
TRBJ2-3 | few | TRBV11-2 | NA | 14 | CASSLDPGTDTQYF | TGTGCCAGCAGCTTAGACCCGGGGACAGATACGCAGTATTTT
TRBJ1-1 | NA | TRBV5-1 | NA | 14 | CASSLIGLNTEAFF | TGCGCCAGCAGCTTAATAGGGTTGAACACTGAAGCTTTCTTT
TRBJ2-1 | NA | TRBV29-1 | NA | 15 | CSVVFAGRLYNEQFF | TGCAGCGTTGTTTTTGCGGGAAGGCTCTACAATGAGCAGTTCTTC
TRBJ2-4 | NA | TRBV28 | NA | 14 | CASNPEIAKNIQYF | TGTGCCAGCAATCCAGAGATAGCCAAAAACATTCAGTACTTC
TRBJ2-3 | NA | TRBV7-3 | NA | 15 | CASSLIGSNTDTQYF | TGTGCCAGCAGCTTAATTGGCTCGAACACAGATACGCAGTATTTT
TRBJ2-6 | NA | TRBV30 | TRBD1 | 18 | CAWTGQGGYERGANVLTF | TGTGCCTGGACCGGACAGGGGGGTTACGAGAGAGGGGCCAACGTCCTGACTTTC
TRBJ1-1 | NA | TRBV29-1 | NA | 11 | CSVNRGTEAFF | TGCAGCGTTAACCGGGGCACTGAAGCTTTCTTT
TRBJ1-1 | NA | TRBV25-1 | NA | 16 | CASSVYDSLMNTEAFF | TGTGCCAGCAGTGTGTACGACAGTCTGATGAACACTGAAGCTTTCTTT
TRBJ1-5 | once | TRBV7-8 | NA | 12 | CASSLALEPQHF | TGTGCCAGCAGCTTAGCGCTGGAGCCCCAGCATTTT
TRBJ2-1 | NA | TRBV2 | TRBD2 | 15 | CASSPLAASYNEQFF | TGTGCCAGCAGTCCTCTAGCGGCCTCCTACAATGAGCAGTTCTTC
TRBJ2-7 | once | TRBV5-4 | NA | 16 | CASSSGGRQEPYEQYF | TGTGCCAGCAGCTCGGGCGGACGGCAAGAACCCTACGAGCAGTACTTC
TRBJ2-3 | NA | TRBV4-2 | TRBD2 | 19 | CASSQVLAGASFPTDTQYF | TGTGCCAGCAGCCAAGTGCTAGCGGGGGCCTCCTTCCCCACAGATACGCAGTATTTT
TRBJ1-2 | NA | TRBV28 | TRBD1 | 15 | CASSLGDRDGYGYTF | TGTGCCAGCAGTTTAGGGGACAGGGATGGCTATGGCTACACCTTC
TRBJ1-1 | NA | TRBV6-1 | NA | 13 | CASRGGGNTEAFF | TGTGCCAGCAGGGGGGGTGGCAACACTGAAGCTTTCTTT
TRBJ2-5 | few | TRBV9 | TRBD1 | 16 | CASSPGGTGGSETQYF | TGTGCCAGCAGCCCGGGGGGGACAGGGGGCTCAGAGACCCAGTACTTC
TRBJ1-5 | NA | TRBV6-6 | NA | 14 | CASRETGINQPQHF | TGTGCCAGCAGAGAAACAGGGATCAATCAGCCCCAGCATTTT